This TCR beta chain was retrieved from a study of blood T cells in healthy people across ages (dated by TCRdb to about 2015). Regarding the complete study: Template switching captured roughly one uniquely barcoded TCR beta cDNA molecule per two T cells in model experiments. The study measured age-related changes in TCR beta repertoire diversity using deep sequencing normalized with unique cDNA molecular identifiers. Donors were grouped into four age groups: young (average 16 years), middle-aged (under 40), aged (roughly 67) and long-lived (approximately 78). Donors of different ages were randomly distributed across sequencing lanes to avoid experimental bias. Two additional independent replicas of 1 million unique cDNA reads from the same blood draw were analyzed for two donors (one aged 18 to 29 and one aged 80 or older). Results and caveats for the whole study, not just this receptor: The long-lived group showed more naive CD4+ T cells, fewer expanded clones and increased TCR diversity than the aged group, suggesting age selection. The percentage of naive T cells measured by flow cytometry correlated strongly with observed TCR beta diversity. Observed TCR beta diversity per million T cells fell roughly linearly with age, and a significant reduction was already apparent by age approximately 40. The CMV infection status of donors was not known, potentially confounding age-related changes in expanded clonotypes. Since profiling was done on bulk unsorted PBMCs, naive and antigen-experienced compartments could not be conclusively compared. Total diversity estimates from one million sequenced T cells were considered lower bounds and underestimates.

V loses 0 bases of germline sequence and J loses 0 bases, and the interval between the two ends is 9 bases. Per the germline V gene (reference sequence), DFQATT is the CDR1 and SNEGSKA is the CDR2. From the cysteine through the phenylalanine, the CDR3 covers 14 amino acids. Only CDR3 DNA remains: 42 bases, in frame from the first base. The donors were some 39 Caucasian individuals from Russia, aged roughly 6 to 95 years, who were systemically healthy. Approximately 9.3 milliliters of peripheral blood were drawn from each donor into EDTA-treated Vacutainer tubes. Ficoll-Paque density-gradient centrifugation was used to isolate PBMCs, with at least 7 million per sample. Total RNA, at least 6 micrograms per sample, was extracted from PBMCs with Trizol reagent. Naive CD45RAhigh/CD27high T cell percentages were measured by flow cytometry on a PBMC aliquot from every donor. The method behind the library was 5' RACE. The sequencer listed for this sample is Illumina HiSeq 2500. A second 7 to 11 cycle PCR used a sample-barcoded 5' primer and a J-beta primer mix. Each TCR beta cDNA molecule received a unique molecular identifier from a template-switch 5' adaptor carrying 12 random nucleotides. Each sample yielded at least 2.5 million CDR3-containing paired-end reads. First-strand cDNA synthesis was performed from all RNA using the Mint cDNA synthesis kit, with priming by a TRBC-specific oligonucleotide. All cDNA was treated with uracil-DNA glycosylase and then went through a first 18-cycle PCR with the universal primers M1SS and BC2_uni_R. The authors processed their data as follows. For normalization, 1 million high-quality reads were randomly selected from each sample, with every read carrying a distinct molecular identifier. Reads with shared molecular identifiers were discarded instead of being binned into consensus sequences. MiTCR, run with a Q25 quality threshold and the strictest error-elimination algorithm, handled CDR3 identification, clonotype clustering and error correction. A nonparametric unseen species model with Euler transformation was used to estimate lower-bound total TCR beta diversity. In TCRdb, the public reads were trimmed at Q25 with fastp and aligned with MiXCR, with productive beta chains retained. Every CDR3 protein is listed once, alongside the most common genes and DNA of its rows. The authors' filters were not applied to this entry. This sample has about 1 million distinct CDR3 sequences in its table, and more than 40% of those were observed once. Jointly, the top ten make up 18% of the sample.

This clonotype appeared a few times. Its specific antigen is unknown. Per-base qualities were not stored, and no clone one base away is much larger. The sample taken for sequencing was blood. This clonotype originated in a woman between 55 and 75 years old in good health. The receptor chain draws on TRBV20-1 and TRBJ2-7; no D gene can be assigned with confidence. CDR3 loop: CSARDLVNSYEQYF. The DNA is TGCAGTGCTAGAGATCTGGTGAACTCCTACGAGCAGTACTTC.